The rows below give T cell receptor beta chains drawn from one sample of a study of cytomegalovirus exposure and HLA in healthy donors. Here immunoSEQ multiplex PCR was the method, and the copy in TCRdb shows in-frame clones only, minus some. The data show about 98,000 clones, over 70% seen once. The sequenced sample consisted of PBMCs. These receptors came from a man aged 18 to 35 in good health and CMV-seropositive. Both conserved end residues are part of each CDR3. Each record gives: D gene, J gene, V gene, clone size, CDR3 DNA, CDR3 protein. A D gene is named only where the DNA matches it firmly. Expanded clones are given a class, and other clones once, few, many or no size at all.

d_call: TRBD1
j_call: TRBJ2-7
v_call: TRBV25-1
clone_size: NA
cdr3_nt: TGTGCCAGCAGTGAATCCGGGACAGGGCACGACGAGCAGTACTTC
cdr3_aa: CASSESGTGHDEQYF

d_call: TRBD2
j_call: TRBJ2-7
v_call: TRBV4-1
clone_size: NA
cdr3_nt: TGCGCCAGCAGCCAAGAAGGGGATCGCCTAGCGGGGCCACTCTCCTACGAGCAGTACTTC
cdr3_aa: CASSQEGDRLAGPLSYEQYF

d_call: NA
j_call: TRBJ1-1
v_call: TRBV9
clone_size: NA
cdr3_nt: TGTGCCAGCGGGGGAGGTCCCACTAACACTGAAGCTTTCTTT
cdr3_aa: CASGGGPTNTEAFF

d_call: TRBD1
j_call: TRBJ1-5
v_call: TRBV30
clone_size: NA
cdr3_nt: TGTGCCTGGAGTACGGGACAGGGGCTGCCCCAGCATTTT
cdr3_aa: CAWSTGQGLPQHF

d_call: NA
j_call: TRBJ1-1
v_call: TRBV6-1
clone_size: NA
cdr3_nt: TGTGCCAGCAGTGAAGGATCTATGGGCAGCCTTGAAGCTTTCTTT
cdr3_aa: CASSEGSMGSLEAFF

d_call: NA
j_call: TRBJ2-5
v_call: TRBV5-1
clone_size: once
cdr3_nt: TGCGCCAGCAGCTTGGCGGGGGAGACCCAGTACTTC
cdr3_aa: CASSLAGETQYF

d_call: TRBD1
j_call: TRBJ2-2
v_call: TRBV19
clone_size: NA
cdr3_nt: TGTGCCAGTGCGTTAGGGATTGACAGGGTGCCCGGGGAGCTGTTTTTT
cdr3_aa: CASALGIDRVPGELFF

d_call: NA
j_call: TRBJ2-5
v_call: TRBV5-1
clone_size: NA
cdr3_nt: TGCGCCAGCAGCTCCCTAGACCCCGTTACGGAGCAGTACTTC
cdr3_aa: CASSSLDPVTEQYF

d_call: NA
j_call: TRBJ1-1
v_call: TRBV27
clone_size: NA
cdr3_nt: TGTGCCAGCAGTTTGGAGGGGCTTGGCACTGAAGCTTTCTTT
cdr3_aa: CASSLEGLGTEAFF

d_call: NA
j_call: TRBJ1-3
v_call: TRBV7-2
clone_size: few
cdr3_nt: TGTGCCAGCAGCGAAGGACAGTTAAACACCATATATTTT
cdr3_aa: CASSEGQLNTIYF

d_call: NA
j_call: TRBJ2-1
v_call: TRBV7-9
clone_size: NA
cdr3_nt: TGTGCCAGCAGCTTAGGACTACAAGGTGAGCAGTTCTTC
cdr3_aa: CASSLGLQGEQFF

d_call: NA
j_call: TRBJ2-7
v_call: TRBV9
clone_size: NA
cdr3_nt: TGTGCCAGCAGCCCCGGAGCTCCCGAGCAGTACTTC
cdr3_aa: CASSPGAPEQYF

d_call: NA
j_call: TRBJ2-7
v_call: TRBV7-6
clone_size: NA
cdr3_nt: TGTGCCAGCAGCCCCCGGCCCGCGGGCTCCTACGAGCAGTACTTC
cdr3_aa: CASSPRPAGSYEQYF

d_call: NA
j_call: TRBJ2-2
v_call: TRBV27
clone_size: NA
cdr3_nt: TGTGCCAGCAGTTTAAGGGCAGGGATCGGCACCGGGGAGCTGTTTTTT
cdr3_aa: CASSLRAGIGTGELFF

d_call: TRBD2
j_call: TRBJ2-2
v_call: TRBV25-1
clone_size: few
cdr3_nt: TGTGCCAGCAGTGAAAAAGCGGGGGGATGGACCGGGGAGCTGTTTTTT
cdr3_aa: CASSEKAGGWTGELFF

d_call: NA
j_call: TRBJ2-6
v_call: TRBV6-5
clone_size: NA
cdr3_nt: TGTGCCAGCGTTAGCGAAAGCTCTGGGGCCAACGTCCTGACTTTC
cdr3_aa: CASVSESSGANVLTF

d_call: NA
j_call: TRBJ1-6
v_call: TRBV19
clone_size: NA
cdr3_nt: TGTGCCAGTAGTAGGGGACCGGGACAAGGGTCACCCCTCCACTTT
cdr3_aa: CASSRGPGQGSPLHF

d_call: TRBD1
j_call: TRBJ2-1
v_call: TRBV19
clone_size: NA
cdr3_nt: TGTGCCAGTAGTAGCCGGGACAGCCTCTACAATGAGCAGTTCTTC
cdr3_aa: CASSSRDSLYNEQFF

d_call: NA
j_call: TRBJ2-7
v_call: TRBV10-1
clone_size: NA
cdr3_nt: TGCGCCAGCTTCCCGTCCTACGAGCAGTACTTC
cdr3_aa: CASFPSYEQYF

d_call: TRBD1
j_call: TRBJ2-3
v_call: TRBV6-6
clone_size: once
cdr3_nt: TGTGCCAGCCAGAAACAGGGGGCTCCCTCAGATACGCAGTATTTT
cdr3_aa: CASQKQGAPSDTQYF

d_call: NA
j_call: TRBJ1-5
v_call: TRBV7-8
clone_size: NA
cdr3_nt: TGTGCCAGCAGCTTAGAGCAGGGCGCGCATCAGCCCCAGCATTTT
cdr3_aa: CASSLEQGAHQPQHF

d_call: TRBD2
j_call: TRBJ2-1
v_call: TRBV19
clone_size: NA
cdr3_nt: TGTGCCAGTAGTCCATCGACTAGCGGGGGGGCAAGGGGTGAGCAGTTCTTC
cdr3_aa: CASSPSTSGGARGEQFF

d_call: NA
j_call: TRBJ2-7
v_call: TRBV7-8
clone_size: NA
cdr3_nt: TGTGCCAGCAGCTTGACATACGAGCAGTACTTC
cdr3_aa: CASSLTYEQYF

d_call: TRBD2
j_call: TRBJ2-5
v_call: TRBV2
clone_size: few
cdr3_nt: TGTGCCAGCAGTGATCGGTCTAGCGGGGCTAGAGAGACCCAGTACTTC
cdr3_aa: CASSDRSSGARETQYF

d_call: NA
j_call: TRBJ1-4
v_call: TRBV4-1
clone_size: few
cdr3_nt: TGCGCCAGCAGCCAAGTTCCCACCGGTGAAAAACTGTTTTTT
cdr3_aa: CASSQVPTGEKLFF

d_call: NA
j_call: TRBJ2-3
v_call: TRBV7-8
clone_size: NA
cdr3_nt: TGTGCCAGCAGCTTTGGAGTCCGGGGAGATACGCAGTATTTT
cdr3_aa: CASSFGVRGDTQYF

d_call: TRBD1
j_call: TRBJ1-5
v_call: TRBV19
clone_size: NA
cdr3_nt: TGTGCCAGTAGCCCGAGGAGGGGGCAGTGGAGCAATCAGCCCCAGCATTTT
cdr3_aa: CASSPRRGQWSNQPQHF

d_call: NA
j_call: TRBJ2-7
v_call: TRBV13
clone_size: NA
cdr3_nt: TGTGCCAGCAGCTTACGCCCTGCGCCCCCCGACGAGCAGTACTTC
cdr3_aa: CASSLRPAPPDEQYF

d_call: TRBD1
j_call: TRBJ2-2
v_call: TRBV27
clone_size: NA
cdr3_nt: TGTGCCAGCTACTCCGGGACAGCGAACACCGGGGAGCTGTTTTTT
cdr3_aa: CASYSGTANTGELFF

d_call: NA
j_call: TRBJ2-7
v_call: TRBV10-3
clone_size: NA
cdr3_nt: TGTGCCATCAGTGCTCTCTCACAGGGATCCTACGAGCAGTACTTC
cdr3_aa: CAISALSQGSYEQYF

d_call: NA
j_call: TRBJ1-3
v_call: TRBV19
clone_size: NA
cdr3_nt: TGTGCCAGTTCAACGGGGGGAAACACCATATATTTT
cdr3_aa: CASSTGGNTIYF

d_call: NA
j_call: TRBJ2-1
v_call: TRBV4-1
clone_size: few
cdr3_nt: TGCGCCAGCAGCCGGGGGGACCGTCACAATGAGCAGTTCTTC
cdr3_aa: CASSRGDRHNEQFF

d_call: TRBD1
j_call: TRBJ1-4
v_call: TRBV30
clone_size: NA
cdr3_nt: TGTGCCTGGATGTTGACAGGGTCTAATGAAAAACTGTTTTTT
cdr3_aa: CAWMLTGSNEKLFF

d_call: NA
j_call: TRBJ2-1
v_call: TRBV7-9
clone_size: NA
cdr3_nt: TGTGCCAGCAGCTCCCTTGTTGAGAAACTAGCCTACAATGAGCAGTTCTTC
cdr3_aa: CASSSLVEKLAYNEQFF

d_call: NA
j_call: TRBJ1-2
v_call: TRBV16
clone_size: NA
cdr3_nt: TGTGCCAGCAGCCAACCCATCTATGGCTACACCTTC
cdr3_aa: CASSQPIYGYTF

d_call: NA
j_call: TRBJ2-1
v_call: TRBV5-6
clone_size: NA
cdr3_nt: TGTGCCAGCAGCTTAAACATAGCGCGCGGGCGGAATTCCGACAATGAGCAGTTCTTC
cdr3_aa: CASSLNIARGRNSDNEQFF

d_call: TRBD2
j_call: TRBJ2-3
v_call: TRBV4-2
clone_size: NA
cdr3_nt: TGTGCCAGCAGCCAGGAAGGGACTAGGGGCACAGATACGCAGTATTTT
cdr3_aa: CASSQEGTRGTDTQYF

d_call: NA
j_call: TRBJ2-3
v_call: TRBV6-4
clone_size: few
cdr3_nt: TGTGCCAGCAGCCAGGCTGCGAGCACAGATACGCAGTATTTT
cdr3_aa: CASSQAASTDTQYF

d_call: NA
j_call: TRBJ1-4
v_call: TRBV7-8
clone_size: NA
cdr3_nt: TGTGCCAGCAGCTTAGTGCGGGGCCTGGGTGAAAAACTGTTTTTT
cdr3_aa: CASSLVRGLGEKLFF

d_call: NA
j_call: TRBJ2-3
v_call: TRBV11-2
clone_size: NA
cdr3_nt: TGTGCCAGCAGCTTAGGGGGACTCGGGCTTGGCACAGATACGCAGTATTTT
cdr3_aa: CASSLGGLGLGTDTQYF

d_call: TRBD1
j_call: TRBJ1-2
v_call: TRBV28
clone_size: NA
cdr3_nt: TGTGCCAGCAGTGCACAGGGGGGAGGCTATGGCTACACCTTC
cdr3_aa: CASSAQGGGYGYTF

d_call: NA
j_call: TRBJ1-5
v_call: TRBV30
clone_size: NA
cdr3_nt: TGTGCCTGGAGTGGTGGGGGAGGTCAGCCCCAGCATTTT
cdr3_aa: CAWSGGGGQPQHF

d_call: NA
j_call: TRBJ1-5
v_call: TRBV9
clone_size: few
cdr3_nt: TGTGCCAGCAGCGCGTACGAGAATCAGCCCCAGCATTTT
cdr3_aa: CASSAYENQPQHF

d_call: NA
j_call: TRBJ1-1
v_call: TRBV5-6
clone_size: NA
cdr3_nt: TGTGCCAGCAGCTTGGCCAGGGGCGGCACTGAAGCTTTCTTT
cdr3_aa: CASSLARGGTEAFF

d_call: NA
j_call: TRBJ1-6
v_call: TRBV4-1
clone_size: few
cdr3_nt: TGCGCCAGCAGCCAAGACAGGTCCTCCTATAATTCACCCCTCCACTTT
cdr3_aa: CASSQDRSSYNSPLHF

d_call: NA
j_call: TRBJ1-5
v_call: TRBV5-1
clone_size: NA
cdr3_nt: TGCGCCAGCAGCTTGGACAGGGACCACTATAGCAATCAGCCCCAGCATTTT
cdr3_aa: CASSLDRDHYSNQPQHF